This is a list of T cell receptor beta chains from one sample in a study of blood T cell repertoires in COVID-19. The method was immunoSEQ multiplex PCR; TCRdb's version includes in-frame clones alone and lacks a portion of them. The table records around 100,000 clones, around four fifths of them present only once. The source material was peripheral blood. These receptors all come from a man aged 45-65 years with active or convalescent COVID-19. The CDR3 runs from the conserved cysteine through the conserved F or W. D genes are given only for firm matches. Where a row states a size, it is once, few, many or the class of an expanded clone; other rows omit it.

>once|TRBJ1-2|TRBV10-1|TRBD1
CASSEYFDRGPDGYTF
TGCGCCAGCAGTGAGTACTTTGACAGGGGGCCTGATGGCTACACCTTC
>NA|TRBJ2-3|TRBV5-1|TRBD2
CASSSSSGDTQYF
TGCGCCAGCAGCTCCTCTAGCGGCGATACGCAGTATTTT
>NA|TRBJ2-2|TRBV5-4|TRBD2
CASSTGTSGMTGELFF
TGTGCCAGCAGCACCGGGACTAGCGGGATGACCGGGGAGCTGTTTTTT
>NA|TRBJ2-1|TRBV9|TRBD2
CASSVKLGGIGEQFF
TGTGCCAGCAGCGTAAAGCTGGGGGGGATTGGTGAGCAGTTCTTC
>NA|TRBJ1-2|TRBV28|NA
CASAPTRDGYTF
TGTGCCAGCGCGCCGACCAGGGATGGCTACACCTTC
>NA|TRBJ1-1|TRBV5-4|NA
CASSTETAGEAFF
TGTGCCAGCAGCACGGAGACGGCAGGGGAAGCTTTCTTT
>NA|TRBJ1-1|TRBV6-5|NA
CASSTGEGFTEAFF
TGTGCCAGCAGTACCGGGGAGGGGTTCACTGAAGCTTTCTTT
>NA|TRBJ1-5|TRBV18|NA
CASSQEGRAQPQHF
TGTGCCAGCTCACAGGAGGGGCGGGCACAGCCCCAGCATTTT
>NA|TRBJ2-7|TRBV18|NA
CASSLPPGGGTYEQYF
TGTGCCAGCTCACTCCCCCCGGGGGGCGGAACCTACGAGCAGTACTTC
>once|TRBJ1-1|TRBV7-2|NA
CASSLGGVWNTEAFF
TGTGCCAGCAGCCTCGGAGGGGTGTGGAACACTGAAGCTTTCTTT
>NA|TRBJ2-2|TRBV20-1|TRBD2
CSASSGRNTGELFF
TGCAGTGCTAGTAGCGGGAGAAACACCGGGGAGCTGTTTTTT
>NA|TRBJ2-7|TRBV20-1|TRBD2
CSASSGLADGYEQYF
TGCAGTGCTAGTTCTGGACTAGCAGATGGCTACGAGCAGTACTTC
>NA|TRBJ2-5|TRBV7-3|NA
CASSLNPGETQYF
TGTGCCAGCAGCTTAAACCCGGGAGAGACCCAGTACTTC
>NA|TRBJ1-1|TRBV5-1|NA
CASSSNKGENTEAFF
TGCGCCAGCAGTTCCAACAAAGGGGAGAACACTGAAGCTTTCTTT
>NA|TRBJ1-4|TRBV6-1|NA
CASSEASGVTNEKLFF
TGTGCCAGCAGTGAAGCTTCCGGGGTAACTAATGAAAAACTGTTTTTT
>NA|TRBJ2-3|TRBV6-5|TRBD1
CASKTGGARTDTQYF
TGTGCCAGCAAGACAGGGGGCGCCAGGACAGATACGCAGTATTTT
>NA|TRBJ1-2|TRBV10-3|TRBD1
CAISESTTGGVYGYTF
TGTGCCATCAGTGAGTCGACGACAGGGGGAGTCTATGGCTACACCTTC
>NA|TRBJ1-2|TRBV28|NA
CASSTYPHRFYGYTF
TGTGCCAGCAGTACCTACCCCCATCGATTCTATGGCTACACCTTC
>NA|TRBJ1-1|TRBV5-1|TRBD1
CASSLGYGTVNTEAFF
TGCGCCAGCAGCTTGGGGTACGGGACAGTGAACACTGAAGCTTTCTTT
>NA|TRBJ1-5|TRBV6-5|NA
CASSRMLGGNQPQHF
TGTGCCAGCAGCCGAATGTTGGGAGGGAATCAGCCCCAGCATTTT
>once|TRBJ2-2|TRBV5-1|TRBD2
CASSSSGRAFTGELFF
TGCGCCAGCAGCTCTAGCGGGAGGGCCTTTACCGGGGAGCTGTTTTTT
>NA|TRBJ2-7|TRBV4-2|NA
CASSQDKIPSLYEEQYF
TGTGCCAGCAGCCAAGATAAGATCCCTAGCCTCTACGAGGAGCAGTACTTC
>NA|TRBJ1-5|TRBV11-2|NA
CASSLASSQPQHF
TGTGCCAGCAGCTTAGCGTCGAGTCAGCCCCAGCATTTT
>NA|TRBJ1-1|TRBV12-5|NA
CASGSGLQGQNTEAFF
TGTGCTAGTGGTTCCGGGCTACAGGGCCAGAACACTGAAGCTTTCTTT
>NA|TRBJ2-7|TRBV3-1/TRBV3-2|NA
CASSQDRGEQYF
TGTGCCAGCAGCCAAGACAGAGGCGAGCAGTACTTC
>NA|TRBJ2-3|TRBV7-9|NA
CASSLGLSTDTQYF
TGTGCCAGCAGCTTAGGACTAAGTACAGATACGCAGTATTTT
>NA|TRBJ2-3|TRBV5-1|NA
CASRQQTSTDTQYF
TGCGCCAGCCGACAGCAAACTAGCACAGATACGCAGTATTTT
>NA|TRBJ1-1|TRBV7-3|NA
CASSAQMNTEAFF
TGTGCCAGCAGCGCCCAGATGAACACTGAAGCTTTCTTT
>few|TRBJ1-2|TRBV2|NA
CASSLSREQTGYTF
TGTGCCAGCAGTCTAAGCCGGGAACAAACGGGCTACACCTTC
>NA|TRBJ1-1|TRBV28|NA
CASRFGTAEAFF
TGTGCCAGCAGATTCGGTACGGCTGAAGCTTTCTTT
>NA|TRBJ1-3|TRBV9|NA
CASSVVPRDGGAGNTIYF
TGTGCCAGCAGCGTAGTACCCCGGGACGGGGGAGCTGGAAACACCATATATTTT
>few|TRBJ2-7|TRBV6-5|TRBD1
CASKIDRGPYEQYF
TGTGCCAGCAAGATCGACAGGGGTCCCTACGAGCAGTACTTC
>NA|TRBJ2-3|TRBV2|TRBD1
CASSDPPGQGATDTQYF
TGTGCCAGCAGCGATCCACCGGGACAGGGGGCGACAGATACGCAGTATTTT
>NA|TRBJ2-7|TRBV27|NA
CASSLSQGREQYF
TGTGCCAGCAGTTTATCGCAGGGTCGAGAGCAGTACTTC
>once|TRBJ1-4|TRBV5-1|NA
CASSLLGSNLNEKLFF
TGCGCCAGCAGCTTGTTAGGGAGCAACTTGAATGAAAAACTGTTTTTT
>NA|TRBJ1-2|TRBV5-1|NA
CASSSLSADYGYTF
TGCGCCAGCAGCTCCCTCTCAGCGGACTATGGCTACACCTTC
>once|TRBJ2-1|TRBV18|TRBD2
CASSPPGLAGGRGEQFF
TGTGCCAGCTCACCACCAGGACTAGCGGGAGGACGAGGTGAGCAGTTCTTC
>NA|TRBJ2-5|TRBV3-1/TRBV3-2|NA
CASSHGRGEFETQYF
TGTGCCAGCAGCCACGGCCGCGGGGAATTTGAGACCCAGTACTTC
>NA|TRBJ1-3|TRBV7-6|NA
CASSETGASGNTIYF
TGTGCCAGCAGTGAGACAGGTGCCTCTGGAAACACCATATATTTT
>NA|TRBJ1-3|TRBV5-4|TRBD1
CASNHQGTVSGNTIYF
TGTGCCAGCAACCACCAAGGGACAGTCTCTGGAAACACCATATATTTT
>NA|TRBJ2-5|TRBV5-1|TRBD2
CASSWGLAGIAETQYF
TGCGCCAGCAGCTGGGGACTAGCGGGAATAGCAGAGACCCAGTACTTC
>NA|TRBJ1-4|TRBV19|TRBD1
CASKETGLPEKLFF
TGTGCCAGTAAAGAGACAGGGCTACCCGAAAAACTGTTTTTT
>NA|TRBJ1-1|TRBV11-2|NA
CASSVVRQNTEAFF
TGTGCCAGCAGCGTTGTAAGACAGAACACTGAAGCTTTCTTT
>NA|TRBJ1-6|TRBV5-1|NA
CASSWGDGNSPLHF
TGCGCCAGCAGCTGGGGGGACGGGAATTCACCCCTCCACTTT
>NA|TRBJ1-1|TRBV19|TRBD1
CASSPIGTGPMNTEAFF
TGTGCCAGTAGTCCCATAGGGACAGGCCCCATGAACACTGAAGCTTTCTTT
>NA|TRBJ1-6|TRBV6-5|TRBD1
CASSSTGQGMNSPLHF
TGTGCCAGCAGTTCGACCGGACAGGGTATGAATTCACCCCTCCACTTT
>NA|TRBJ2-5|TRBV19|TRBD2
CASSQGGRKTQYF
TGTGCCAGTAGTCAGGGCGGGAGAAAGACCCAGTACTTC
>NA|TRBJ2-7|TRBV5-1|TRBD2
CASSPGGGSSYEQYF
TGCGCCAGCAGCCCGGGGGGGGGATCCTCCTACGAGCAGTACTTC
>NA|TRBJ1-1|TRBV14|NA
CASSLGQYTEAFF
TGTGCCAGCAGCCTTGGACAATACACTGAAGCTTTCTTT
>NA|TRBJ1-2|TRBV6-1|TRBD1
CASSDRTGVDYGYTF
TGTGCCAGCAGTGACCGGACAGGAGTAGACTATGGCTACACCTTC
>NA|TRBJ2-3|TRBV9|NA
CASSVGLAGDTQYF
TGTGCCAGCAGCGTAGGGCTAGCAGGAGATACGCAGTATTTT
>NA|TRBJ2-3|TRBV20-1|TRBD2
CSASASGYDTQYF
TGCAGTGCTAGTGCTAGCGGGTACGATACGCAGTATTTT
>once|TRBJ1-1|TRBV6-5|NA
CASSYFEGAEAFF
TGTGCCAGCAGTTATTTCGAGGGGGCTGAAGCTTTCTTT
>once|TRBJ2-5|TRBV27|NA
CASSLAGVETQYF
TGTGCCAGCAGTTTAGCAGGGGTGGAGACCCAGTACTTC
>once|TRBJ2-7|TRBV5-4|NA
CASSPTSGTSSSYEQYF
TGTGCCAGCAGCCCGACCTCAGGCACCTCGAGCTCCTACGAGCAGTACTTC
>once|TRBJ2-3|TRBV4-1|NA
CASSQVPPEGGRKMDTQYF
TGCGCCAGCAGCCAAGTCCCACCAGAGGGCGGGCGCAAAATGGATACGCAGTATTTT
>NA|TRBJ2-5|TRBV3-1/TRBV3-2|NA
CASSQEAQTQYF
TGTGCCAGCAGCCAAGAAGCACAGACCCAGTACTTC
>NA|TRBJ2-7|TRBV2|TRBD1
CASRDRINSYEQYF
TGTGCCAGCAGGGACAGGATTAACTCCTACGAGCAGTACTTC
>NA|TRBJ1-1|TRBV19|TRBD1
CASSSPGQGASNTEAFF
TGTGCCAGTAGTTCACCGGGACAGGGGGCTTCGAACACTGAAGCTTTCTTT
>NA|TRBJ2-3|TRBV29-1|NA
CSVELGGAGTDTQYF
TGCAGCGTTGAATTGGGCGGGGCCGGCACAGATACGCAGTATTTT